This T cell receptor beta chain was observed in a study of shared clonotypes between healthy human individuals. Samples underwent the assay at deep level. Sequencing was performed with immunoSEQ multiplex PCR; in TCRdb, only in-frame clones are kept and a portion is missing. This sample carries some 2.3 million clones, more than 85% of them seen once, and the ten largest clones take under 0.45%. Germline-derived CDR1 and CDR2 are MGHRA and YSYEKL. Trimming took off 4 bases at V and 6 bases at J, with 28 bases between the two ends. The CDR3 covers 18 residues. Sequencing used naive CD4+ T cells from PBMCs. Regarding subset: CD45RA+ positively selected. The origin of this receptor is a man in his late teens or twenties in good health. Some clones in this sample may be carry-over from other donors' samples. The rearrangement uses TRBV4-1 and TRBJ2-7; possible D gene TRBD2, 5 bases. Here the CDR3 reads CASSRRTQLRLVASEQYF. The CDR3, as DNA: TGCGCCAGCAGCCGGAGGACTCAACTTCGTTTAGTGGCCTCCGAGCAGTACTTC.